Reported below is one TCR beta chain. Its specificity is not known. The PCR had 60 Vbeta and 13 Jbeta primers. The table came from immunoSEQ multiplex PCR; TCRdb's copy has only in-frame clones and leaves some out. The sample lists around 200,000 clones, around 74% seen once, with roughly 2.8% in the top ten. The sample is drawn from a study of cytomegalovirus exposure and HLA in healthy donors. Study results and caveats: A few V segments could not be told apart, such as TRBV6-2 and TRBV6-3, and were left out. Reportedly, TCR beta sequences accurately predicted HLA-A and HLA-B alleles in most subjects. On later analysis, the bulk of CMV-associated TCR beta chains appeared to be HLA-restricted. The study labeled 150 or so TCR beta chains cytomegalovirus-associated.

Germline CDR1 and CDR2: MNHEY and SVGAGI. The CDR3 contains 15 residues. The V end was cut by 0 bases, the J end by 4 bases, with 10 bases between. The chain employs TRBV6-5 and TRBJ1-5; D perhaps matches TRBD1 (5 bases). The source of this sequence is a male donor in good health and CMV-seronegative. Sequencing was done on a sample of PBMCs. The CDR3 is CASSYSWQGNQPQHF. The CDR3 region has the DNA TGTGCCAGCAGTTACTCCTGGCAGGGAAATCAGCCCCAGCATTTT.